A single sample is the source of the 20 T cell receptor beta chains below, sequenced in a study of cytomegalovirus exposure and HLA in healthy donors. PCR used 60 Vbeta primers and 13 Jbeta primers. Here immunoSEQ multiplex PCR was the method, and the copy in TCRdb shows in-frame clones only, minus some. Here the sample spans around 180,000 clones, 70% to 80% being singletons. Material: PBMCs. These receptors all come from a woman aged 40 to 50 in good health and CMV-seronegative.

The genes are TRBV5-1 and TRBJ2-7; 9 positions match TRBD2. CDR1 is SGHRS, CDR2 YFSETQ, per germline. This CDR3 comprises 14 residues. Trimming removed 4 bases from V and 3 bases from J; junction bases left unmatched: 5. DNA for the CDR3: TGCGCCAGCAGCGCTGGGACTAGCATCTACGAGCAGTACTTC. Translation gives CASSAGTSIYEQYF.

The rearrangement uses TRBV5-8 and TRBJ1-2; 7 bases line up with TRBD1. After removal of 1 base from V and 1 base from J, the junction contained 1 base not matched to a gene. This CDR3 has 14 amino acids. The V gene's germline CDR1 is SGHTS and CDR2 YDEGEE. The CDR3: CASSLRGRNYGYTF. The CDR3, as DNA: TGTGCCAGCAGCTTGAGGGGGCGTAACTATGGCTACACCTTC.

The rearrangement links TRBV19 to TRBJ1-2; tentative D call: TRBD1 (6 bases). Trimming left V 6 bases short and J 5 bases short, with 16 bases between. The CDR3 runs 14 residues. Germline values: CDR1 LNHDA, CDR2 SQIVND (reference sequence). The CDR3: CASRPLGQQYGYTF. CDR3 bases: TGTGCCAGTAGGCCCCTAGGACAGCAGTATGGCTACACCTTC.

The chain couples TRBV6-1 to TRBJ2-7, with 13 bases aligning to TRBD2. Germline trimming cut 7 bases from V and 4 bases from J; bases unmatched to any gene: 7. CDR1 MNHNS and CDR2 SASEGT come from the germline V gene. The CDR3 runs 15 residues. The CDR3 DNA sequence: TGTGCCAGCACTGACTTGACTAGCGGGAGGTACGAGCAGTACTTC. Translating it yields CASTDLTSGRYEQYF.

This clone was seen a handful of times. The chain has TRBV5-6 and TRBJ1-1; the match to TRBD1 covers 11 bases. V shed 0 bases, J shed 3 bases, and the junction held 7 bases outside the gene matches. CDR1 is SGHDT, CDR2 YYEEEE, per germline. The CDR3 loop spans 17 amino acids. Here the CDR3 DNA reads TGTGCCAGCAGCTTGGAAGGACGGGACAGGGGGTACACTGAAGCTTTCTTT. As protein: CASSLEGRDRGYTEAFF.

CDR3 nucleotide sequence: TGTGCCACCAGCAGAGATCCCGGCAGCGAGGGTTTCTTT. This gives the protein CATSRDPGSEGFF. V gene TRBV15 combines with J gene TRBJ1-1; D gene unclear. Germline CDR1 is LNHNV and CDR2 is YYDKDF (reference sequence). The CDR3 runs 13 residues. V lost 0 bases, J lost 13 bases, and 15 bases lay in between.

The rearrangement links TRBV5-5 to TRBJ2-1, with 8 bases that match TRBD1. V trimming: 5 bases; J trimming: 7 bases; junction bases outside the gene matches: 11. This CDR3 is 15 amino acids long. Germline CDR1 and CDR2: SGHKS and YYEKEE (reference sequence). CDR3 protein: CASSTGPDRANEQFF. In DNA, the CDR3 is TGTGCCAGCAGTACGGGGCCGGACAGGGCAAATGAGCAGTTCTTC.

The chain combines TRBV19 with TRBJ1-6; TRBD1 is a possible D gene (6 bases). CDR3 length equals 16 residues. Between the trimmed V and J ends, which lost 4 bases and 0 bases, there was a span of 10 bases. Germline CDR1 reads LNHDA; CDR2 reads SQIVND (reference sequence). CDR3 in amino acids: CASSTTGSSYNSPLHF. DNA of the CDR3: TGTGCCAGTAGTACAACAGGGAGCTCCTATAATTCACCCCTCCACTTT.

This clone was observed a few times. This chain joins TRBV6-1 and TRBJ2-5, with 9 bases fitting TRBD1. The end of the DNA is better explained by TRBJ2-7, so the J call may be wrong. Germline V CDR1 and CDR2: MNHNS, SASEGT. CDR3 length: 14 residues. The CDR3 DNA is TGTGCCAGCAGCGGACACAGGGGGCTAAACGAGCAGTACTTC. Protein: CASSGHRGLNEQYF.

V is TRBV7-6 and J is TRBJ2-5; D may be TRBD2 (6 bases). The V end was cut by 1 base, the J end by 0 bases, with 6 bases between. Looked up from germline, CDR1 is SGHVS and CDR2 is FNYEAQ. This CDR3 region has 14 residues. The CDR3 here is CASSLGGNQETQYF. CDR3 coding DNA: TGTGCCAGCAGCTTAGGCGGGAACCAAGAGACCCAGTACTTC.

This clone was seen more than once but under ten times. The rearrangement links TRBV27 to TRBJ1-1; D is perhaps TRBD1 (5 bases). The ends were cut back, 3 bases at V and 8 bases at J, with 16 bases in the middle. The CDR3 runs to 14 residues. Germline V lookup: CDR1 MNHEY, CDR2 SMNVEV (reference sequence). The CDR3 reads CASSLVWGPAEAFF. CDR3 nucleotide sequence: TGTGCCAGCAGTTTGGTCTGGGGCCCCGCAGAAGCTTTCTTT.

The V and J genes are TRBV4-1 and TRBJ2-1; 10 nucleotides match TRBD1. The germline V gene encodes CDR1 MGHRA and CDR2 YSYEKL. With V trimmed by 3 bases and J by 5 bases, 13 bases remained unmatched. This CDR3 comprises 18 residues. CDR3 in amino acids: CASSHRTGTGDFNNEQFF. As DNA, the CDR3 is TGCGCCAGCAGCCATCGAACCGGGACAGGGGACTTTAACAATGAGCAGTTCTTC.

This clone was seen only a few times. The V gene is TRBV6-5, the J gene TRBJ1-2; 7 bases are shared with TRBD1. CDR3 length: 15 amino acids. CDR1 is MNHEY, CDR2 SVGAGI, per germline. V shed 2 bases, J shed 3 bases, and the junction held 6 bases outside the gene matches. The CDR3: CASSYLDRVDYGYTF. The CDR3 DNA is TGTGCCAGCAGTTACCTTGACAGGGTGGACTATGGCTACACCTTC.

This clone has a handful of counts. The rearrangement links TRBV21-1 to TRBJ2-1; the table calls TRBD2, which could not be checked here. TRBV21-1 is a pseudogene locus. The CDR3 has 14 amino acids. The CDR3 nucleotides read TGTGCCAGCAGCAAAGCCGAAGGTCTAGCAGAGCAGTTCTTC. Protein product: CASSKAEGLAEQFF.

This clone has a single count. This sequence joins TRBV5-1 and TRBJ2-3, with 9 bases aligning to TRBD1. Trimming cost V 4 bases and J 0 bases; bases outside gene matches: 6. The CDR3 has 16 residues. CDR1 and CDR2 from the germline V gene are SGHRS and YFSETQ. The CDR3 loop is CASSPNRGQSTDTQYF. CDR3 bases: TGCGCCAGCAGCCCGAACAGGGGGCAGAGCACAGATACGCAGTATTTT.

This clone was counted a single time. The DNA of the CDR3 is TGCGCCAGCAGCTTGGGCGTCGCTGAGCAGTACTTC. Its translation is CASSLGVAEQYF. J is TRBJ2-7 and V is TRBV5-1; D remains unclear. Germline assignment: CDR1 SGHRS and CDR2 YFSETQ. The V end lost 0 bases, the J end lost 7 bases, and 8 bases lay between the germline ends. The CDR3 is 12 amino acids.

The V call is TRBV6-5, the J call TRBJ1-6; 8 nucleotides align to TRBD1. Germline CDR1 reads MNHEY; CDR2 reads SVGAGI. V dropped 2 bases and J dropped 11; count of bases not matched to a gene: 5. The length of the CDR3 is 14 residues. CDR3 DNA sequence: TGTGCCAGCAGTTACGGAGACAGGGGTACACCCCTCCACTTT. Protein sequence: CASSYGDRGTPLHF.

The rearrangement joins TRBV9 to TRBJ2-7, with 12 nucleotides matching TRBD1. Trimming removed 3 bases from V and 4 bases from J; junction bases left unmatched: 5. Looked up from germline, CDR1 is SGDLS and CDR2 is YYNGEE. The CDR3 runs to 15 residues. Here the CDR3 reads CASSAPGQGAYEQYF. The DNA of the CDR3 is TGTGCCAGCAGCGCCCCGGGACAGGGGGCTTACGAGCAGTACTTC. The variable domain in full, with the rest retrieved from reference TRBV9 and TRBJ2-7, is DSGVTQTPKHLITATGQRVTLRCSPRSGDLSVYWYQQSLDQGLQFLIQYYNGEERAKGNILERFSAQQFPDLHSELNLSSLELGDSALYFCASSAPGQGAYEQYFGPGTRLTVT.

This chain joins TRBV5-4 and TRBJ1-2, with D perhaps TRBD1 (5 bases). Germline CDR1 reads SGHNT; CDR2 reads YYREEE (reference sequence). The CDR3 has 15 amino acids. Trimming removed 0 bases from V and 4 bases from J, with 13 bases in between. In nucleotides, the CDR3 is TGTGCCAGCAGCTTGGTAGGGGTCCCCTTCTATGGCTACACCTTC. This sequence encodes CASSLVGVPFYGYTF.

CDR3 sequence reads: CASSTSGGADTQYF. CDR3 bases: TGCGCCAGCAGCACTAGCGGGGGGGCAGATACGCAGTATTTT. The chain links TRBV5-1 to TRBJ2-3; TRBD2 matches at 13 bases. Trimming took 4 bases from V and 4 from J; bases not matched to a gene: 0. CDR1 and CDR2 (germline): SGHRS, YFSETQ. This CDR3 is 14 amino acids long.